This T cell receptor beta chain was captured by sequencing in a study of T cell responses to AZD1222 COVID-19 vaccine. Study-wide results and caveats: Repertoire collection took place solely once the T cell response had peaked. Just a handful of AZD1222 recipients tested seropositive at baseline. Vaccine-associated CD4 TCRs spanned spike, dominant at 160-218 and 743-854. Clonal diversity may have been underestimated, and the donors were mostly white British, with more females than males.

The repertoire was sequenced with immunoSEQ multiplex PCR; TCRdb's copy has only in-frame clones and lacks some. The sample shows fewer than 85,000 clones, roughly 84% of them seen only once. The length of the CDR3 is 13 residues. Germline V CDR1 and CDR2: SNHLY, FYNNEI. Trimming stripped 9 bases from V and 5 bases from J, with 16 bases between. As for this clone: The antigen remains unidentified.

The gene calls are TRBV2 and TRBJ1-1; tentative D call: TRBD1 (6 bases). The TCR originated in an adult who received the AZD1222 COVID-19 vaccine. The sequenced sample was peripheral blood, obtained 28 days after the second AZD1222 dose. The CDR3 protein is CARKEGVGTEAFF. DNA of the CDR3: TGTGCCAGGAAGGAGGGGGTGGGGACTGAAGCTTTCTTT.